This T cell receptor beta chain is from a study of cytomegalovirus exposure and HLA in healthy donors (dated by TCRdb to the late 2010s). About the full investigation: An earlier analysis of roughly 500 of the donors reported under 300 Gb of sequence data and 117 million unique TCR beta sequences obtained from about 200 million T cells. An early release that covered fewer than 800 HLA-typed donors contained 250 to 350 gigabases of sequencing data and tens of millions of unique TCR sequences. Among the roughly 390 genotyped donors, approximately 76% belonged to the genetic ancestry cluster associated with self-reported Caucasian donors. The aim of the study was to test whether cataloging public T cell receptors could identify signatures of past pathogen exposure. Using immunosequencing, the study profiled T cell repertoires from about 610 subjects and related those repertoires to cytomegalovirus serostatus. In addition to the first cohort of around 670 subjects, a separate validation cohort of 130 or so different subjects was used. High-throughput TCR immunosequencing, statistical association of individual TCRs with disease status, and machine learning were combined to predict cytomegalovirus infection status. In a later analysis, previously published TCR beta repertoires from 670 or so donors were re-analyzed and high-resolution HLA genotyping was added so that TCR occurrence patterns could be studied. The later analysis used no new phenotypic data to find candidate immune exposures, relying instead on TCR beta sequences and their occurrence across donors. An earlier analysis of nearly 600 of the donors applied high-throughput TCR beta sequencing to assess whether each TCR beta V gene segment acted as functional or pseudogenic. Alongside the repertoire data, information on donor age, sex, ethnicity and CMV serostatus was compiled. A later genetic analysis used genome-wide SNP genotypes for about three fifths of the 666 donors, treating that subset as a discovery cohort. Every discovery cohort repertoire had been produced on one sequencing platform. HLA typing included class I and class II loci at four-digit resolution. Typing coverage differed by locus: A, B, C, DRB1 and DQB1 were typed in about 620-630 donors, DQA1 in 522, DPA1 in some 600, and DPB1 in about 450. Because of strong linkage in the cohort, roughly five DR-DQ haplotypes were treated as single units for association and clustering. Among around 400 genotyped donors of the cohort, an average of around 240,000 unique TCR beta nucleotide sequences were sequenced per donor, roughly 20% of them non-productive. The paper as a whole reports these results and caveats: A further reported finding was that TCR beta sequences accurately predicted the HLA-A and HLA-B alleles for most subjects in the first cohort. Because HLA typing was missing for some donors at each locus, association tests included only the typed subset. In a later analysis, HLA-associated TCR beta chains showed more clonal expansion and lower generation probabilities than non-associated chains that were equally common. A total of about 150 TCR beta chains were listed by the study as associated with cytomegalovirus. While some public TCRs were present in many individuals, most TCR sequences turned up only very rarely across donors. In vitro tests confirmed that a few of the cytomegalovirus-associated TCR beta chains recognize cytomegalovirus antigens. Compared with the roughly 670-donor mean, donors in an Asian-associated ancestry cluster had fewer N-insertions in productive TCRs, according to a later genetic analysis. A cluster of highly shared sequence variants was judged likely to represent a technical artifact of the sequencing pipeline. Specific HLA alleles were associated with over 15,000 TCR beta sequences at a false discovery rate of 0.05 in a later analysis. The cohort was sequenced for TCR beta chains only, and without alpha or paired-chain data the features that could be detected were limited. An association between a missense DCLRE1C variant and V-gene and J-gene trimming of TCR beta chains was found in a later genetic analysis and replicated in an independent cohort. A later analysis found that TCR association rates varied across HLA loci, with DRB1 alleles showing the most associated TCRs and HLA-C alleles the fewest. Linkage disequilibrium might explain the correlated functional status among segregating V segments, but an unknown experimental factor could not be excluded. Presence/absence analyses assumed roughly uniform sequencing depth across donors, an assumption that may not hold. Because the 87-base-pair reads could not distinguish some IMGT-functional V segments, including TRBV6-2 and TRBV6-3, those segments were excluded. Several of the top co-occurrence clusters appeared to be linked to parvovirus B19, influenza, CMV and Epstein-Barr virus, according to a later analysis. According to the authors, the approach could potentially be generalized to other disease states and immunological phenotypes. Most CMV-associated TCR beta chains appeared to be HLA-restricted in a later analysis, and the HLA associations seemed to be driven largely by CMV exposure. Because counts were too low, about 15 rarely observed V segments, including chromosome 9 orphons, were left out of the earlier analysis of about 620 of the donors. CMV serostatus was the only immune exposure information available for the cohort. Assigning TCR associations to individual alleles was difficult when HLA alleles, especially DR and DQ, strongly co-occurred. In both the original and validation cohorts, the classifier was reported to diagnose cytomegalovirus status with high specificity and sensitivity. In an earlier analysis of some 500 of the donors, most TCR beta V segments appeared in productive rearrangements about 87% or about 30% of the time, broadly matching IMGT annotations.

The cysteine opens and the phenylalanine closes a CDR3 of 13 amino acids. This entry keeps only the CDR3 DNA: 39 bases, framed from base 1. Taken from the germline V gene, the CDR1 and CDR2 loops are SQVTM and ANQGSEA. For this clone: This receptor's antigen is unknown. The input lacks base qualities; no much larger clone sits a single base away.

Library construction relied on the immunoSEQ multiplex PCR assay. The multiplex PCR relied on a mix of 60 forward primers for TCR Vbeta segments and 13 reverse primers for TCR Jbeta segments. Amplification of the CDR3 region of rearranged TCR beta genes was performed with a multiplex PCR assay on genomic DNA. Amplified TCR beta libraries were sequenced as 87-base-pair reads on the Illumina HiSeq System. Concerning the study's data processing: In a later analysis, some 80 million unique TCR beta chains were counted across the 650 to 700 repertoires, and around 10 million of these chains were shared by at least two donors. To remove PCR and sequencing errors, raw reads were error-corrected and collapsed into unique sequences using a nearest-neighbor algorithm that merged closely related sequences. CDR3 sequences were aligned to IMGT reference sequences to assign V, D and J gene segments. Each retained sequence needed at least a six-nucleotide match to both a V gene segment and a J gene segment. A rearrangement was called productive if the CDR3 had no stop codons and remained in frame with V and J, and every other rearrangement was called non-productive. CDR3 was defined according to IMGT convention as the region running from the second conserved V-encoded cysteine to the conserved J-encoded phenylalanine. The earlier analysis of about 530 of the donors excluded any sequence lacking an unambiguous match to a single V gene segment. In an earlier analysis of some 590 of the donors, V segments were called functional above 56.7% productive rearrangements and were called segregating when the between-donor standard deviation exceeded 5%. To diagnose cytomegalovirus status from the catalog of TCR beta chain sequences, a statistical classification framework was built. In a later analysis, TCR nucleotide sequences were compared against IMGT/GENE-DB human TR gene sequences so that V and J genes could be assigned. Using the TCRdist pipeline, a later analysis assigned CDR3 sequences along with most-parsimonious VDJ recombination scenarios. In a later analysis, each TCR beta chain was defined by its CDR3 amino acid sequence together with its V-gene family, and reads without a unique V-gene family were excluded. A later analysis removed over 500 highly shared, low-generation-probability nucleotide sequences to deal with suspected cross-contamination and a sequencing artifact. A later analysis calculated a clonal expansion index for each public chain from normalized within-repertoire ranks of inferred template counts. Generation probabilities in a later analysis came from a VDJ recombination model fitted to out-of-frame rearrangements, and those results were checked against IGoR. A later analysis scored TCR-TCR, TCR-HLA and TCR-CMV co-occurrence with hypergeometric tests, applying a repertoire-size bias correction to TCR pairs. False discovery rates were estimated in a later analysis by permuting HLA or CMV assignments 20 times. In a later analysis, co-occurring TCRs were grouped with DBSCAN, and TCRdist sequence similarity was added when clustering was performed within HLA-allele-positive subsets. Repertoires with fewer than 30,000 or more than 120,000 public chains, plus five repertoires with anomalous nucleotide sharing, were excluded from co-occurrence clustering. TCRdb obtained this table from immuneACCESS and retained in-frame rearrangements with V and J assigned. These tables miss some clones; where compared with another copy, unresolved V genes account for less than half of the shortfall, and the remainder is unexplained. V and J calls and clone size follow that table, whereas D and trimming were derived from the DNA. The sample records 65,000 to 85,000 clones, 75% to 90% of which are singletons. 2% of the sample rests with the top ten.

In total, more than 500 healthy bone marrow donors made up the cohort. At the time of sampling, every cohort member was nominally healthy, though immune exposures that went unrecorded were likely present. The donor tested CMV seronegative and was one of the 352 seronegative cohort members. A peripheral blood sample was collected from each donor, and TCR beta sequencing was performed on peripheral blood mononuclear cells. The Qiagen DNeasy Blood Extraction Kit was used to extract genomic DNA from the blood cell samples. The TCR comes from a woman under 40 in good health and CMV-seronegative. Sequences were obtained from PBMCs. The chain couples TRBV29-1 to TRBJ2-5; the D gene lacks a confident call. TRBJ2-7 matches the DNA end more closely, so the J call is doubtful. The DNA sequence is TGCAGCGTCAACTCCCCAGGAACCTACGAGCAGTACTTC. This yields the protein CSVNSPGTYEQYF.